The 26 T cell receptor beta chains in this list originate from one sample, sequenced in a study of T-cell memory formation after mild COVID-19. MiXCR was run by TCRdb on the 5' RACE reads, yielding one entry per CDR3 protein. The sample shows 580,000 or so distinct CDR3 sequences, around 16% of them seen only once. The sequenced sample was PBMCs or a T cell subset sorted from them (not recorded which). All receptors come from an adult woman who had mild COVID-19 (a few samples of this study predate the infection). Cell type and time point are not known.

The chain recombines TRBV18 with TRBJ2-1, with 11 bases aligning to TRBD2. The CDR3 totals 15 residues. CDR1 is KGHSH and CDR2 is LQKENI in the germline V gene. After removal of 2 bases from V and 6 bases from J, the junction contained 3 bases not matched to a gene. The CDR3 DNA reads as TGTGCCAGCTCACCATGGACTAGCGGGTCCAATGAGCAGTTCTTC. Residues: CASSPWTSGSNEQFF.

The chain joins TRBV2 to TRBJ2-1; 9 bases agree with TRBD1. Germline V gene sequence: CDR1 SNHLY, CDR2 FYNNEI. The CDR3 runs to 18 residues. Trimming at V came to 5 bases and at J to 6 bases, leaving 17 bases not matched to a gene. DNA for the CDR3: TGTGCCAGCAGTATGGGGGCCAGGGGACAGGGCGCCTTCAATGAGCAGTTCTTC. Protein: CASSMGARGQGAFNEQFF.

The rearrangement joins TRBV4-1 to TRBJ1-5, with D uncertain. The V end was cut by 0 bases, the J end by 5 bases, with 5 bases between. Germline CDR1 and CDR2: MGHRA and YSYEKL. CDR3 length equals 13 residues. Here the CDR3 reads CASSQDFDQPQHF. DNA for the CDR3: TGCGCCAGCAGCCAAGATTTCGATCAGCCCCAGCATTTT.

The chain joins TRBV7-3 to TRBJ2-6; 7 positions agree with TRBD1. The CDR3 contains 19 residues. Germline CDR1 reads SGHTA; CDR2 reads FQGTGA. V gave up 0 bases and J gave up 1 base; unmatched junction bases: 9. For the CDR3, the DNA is TGTGCCAGCAGCTTAACGTCAGCAGGGGGTCTATCTGGGGCCAACGTCCTGACTTTC. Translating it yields CASSLTSAGGLSGANVLTF.

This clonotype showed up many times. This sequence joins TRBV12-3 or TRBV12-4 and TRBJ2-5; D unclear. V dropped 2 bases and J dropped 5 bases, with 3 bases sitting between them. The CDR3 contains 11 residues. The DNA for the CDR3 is TGTGCCAGCAGTTTAAGGGAGACCCAGTACTTC. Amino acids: CASSLRETQYF.

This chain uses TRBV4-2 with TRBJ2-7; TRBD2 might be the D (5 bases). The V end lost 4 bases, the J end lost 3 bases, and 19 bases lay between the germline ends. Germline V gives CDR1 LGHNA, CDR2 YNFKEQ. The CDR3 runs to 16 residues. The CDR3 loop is CASSPLGSGSGYEQYF. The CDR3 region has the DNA TGTGCCAGCAGCCCCCTTGGGTCGGGGTCTGGCTACGAGCAGTACTTC.

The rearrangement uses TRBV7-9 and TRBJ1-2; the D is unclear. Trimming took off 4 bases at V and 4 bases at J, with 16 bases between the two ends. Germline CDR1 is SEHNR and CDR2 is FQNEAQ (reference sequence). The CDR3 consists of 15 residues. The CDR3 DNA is TGTGCCAGCAGCTCCCTGGGGAGCATAGGCTATGGCTACACCTTC. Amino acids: CASSSLGSIGYGYTF.

As DNA, the CDR3 is TGTGCCAGCAGTTACGGGACGGAGTTTCGATGGTATGGCTACACCTTC. This encodes CASSYGTEFRWYGYTF. V is TRBV6-2 or TRBV6-3 and J is TRBJ1-2, with D possibly being TRBD1 (5 bases). The germline CDR1 and CDR2 sequences are MNHEY and SVGEGT. This CDR3 comprises 16 residues. The V gene lost 2 bases and the J gene lost 5 bases, with 18 bases spanning the gap.

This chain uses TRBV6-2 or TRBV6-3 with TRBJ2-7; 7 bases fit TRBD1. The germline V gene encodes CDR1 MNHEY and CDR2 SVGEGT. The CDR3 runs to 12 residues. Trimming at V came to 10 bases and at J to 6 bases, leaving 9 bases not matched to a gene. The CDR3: CATQEAGGEQYV. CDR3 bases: TGTGCCACCCAGGAGGCAGGGGGCGAGCAGTACGTC.

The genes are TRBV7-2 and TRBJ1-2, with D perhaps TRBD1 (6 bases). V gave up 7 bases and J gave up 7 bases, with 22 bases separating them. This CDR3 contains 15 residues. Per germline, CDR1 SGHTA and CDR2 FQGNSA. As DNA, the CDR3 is TGTGCCAGCACCTCCACGGGGGGGGGCATCGGTGGCTACACCTTC. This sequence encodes CASTSTGGGIGGYTF.

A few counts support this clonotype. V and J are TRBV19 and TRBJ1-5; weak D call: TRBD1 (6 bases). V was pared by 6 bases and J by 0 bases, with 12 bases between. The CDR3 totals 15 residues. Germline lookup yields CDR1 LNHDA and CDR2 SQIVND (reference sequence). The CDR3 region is CASRTQGNSNQPQHF. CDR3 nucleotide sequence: TGTGCCAGTAGGACACAGGGTAATAGCAATCAGCCCCAGCATTTT.

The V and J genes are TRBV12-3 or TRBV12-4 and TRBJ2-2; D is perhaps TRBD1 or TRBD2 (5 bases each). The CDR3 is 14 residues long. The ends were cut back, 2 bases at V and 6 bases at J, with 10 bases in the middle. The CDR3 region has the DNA TGTGCCAGCAGTTTAAGAAGGGACGCCGGGGAGCTGTTTTTT. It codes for CASSLRRDAGELFF.

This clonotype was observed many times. CDR3 sequence (DNA): TGTGCCAGCAATAGACAGGGGACCTACAATGAGCAGTTCTTC. It codes for CASNRQGTYNEQFF. The rearrangement uses TRBV6-2 or TRBV6-3 and TRBJ2-1; 8 bases are shared with TRBD1. V lost 7 bases, J lost 2 bases, and 4 bases stayed unmatched. The CDR3 loop spans 14 amino acids. Looked up from germline, CDR1 is MNHEY and CDR2 is SVGEGT.

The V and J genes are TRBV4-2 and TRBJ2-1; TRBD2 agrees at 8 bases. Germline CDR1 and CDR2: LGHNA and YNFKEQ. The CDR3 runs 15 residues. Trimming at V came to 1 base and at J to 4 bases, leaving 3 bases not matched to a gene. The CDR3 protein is CASSQAGLEYNEQFF. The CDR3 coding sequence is TGTGCCAGCAGCCAAGCGGGACTAGAATACAATGAGCAGTTCTTC.

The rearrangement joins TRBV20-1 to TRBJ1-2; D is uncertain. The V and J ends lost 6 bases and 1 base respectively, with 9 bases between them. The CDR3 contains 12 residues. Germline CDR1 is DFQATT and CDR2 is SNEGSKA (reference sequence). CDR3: CSAPQYNYGYTF. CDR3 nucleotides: TGCAGTGCGCCCCAATATAACTATGGCTACACCTTC.

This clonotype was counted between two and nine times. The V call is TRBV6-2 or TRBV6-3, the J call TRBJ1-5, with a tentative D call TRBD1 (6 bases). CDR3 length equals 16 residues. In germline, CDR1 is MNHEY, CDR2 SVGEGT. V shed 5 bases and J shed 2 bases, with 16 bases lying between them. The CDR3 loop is CASSARQELGNQPQHF. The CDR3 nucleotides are TGTGCCAGCAGTGCCCGACAGGAATTGGGCAATCAGCCCCAGCATTTT.

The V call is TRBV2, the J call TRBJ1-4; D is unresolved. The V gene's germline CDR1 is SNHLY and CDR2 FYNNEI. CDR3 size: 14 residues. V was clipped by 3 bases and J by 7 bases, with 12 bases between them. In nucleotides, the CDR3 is TGTGCCAGCAGTGACGAAGGGTTCGGTGAAAAACTGTTTTTT. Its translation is CASSDEGFGEKLFF.

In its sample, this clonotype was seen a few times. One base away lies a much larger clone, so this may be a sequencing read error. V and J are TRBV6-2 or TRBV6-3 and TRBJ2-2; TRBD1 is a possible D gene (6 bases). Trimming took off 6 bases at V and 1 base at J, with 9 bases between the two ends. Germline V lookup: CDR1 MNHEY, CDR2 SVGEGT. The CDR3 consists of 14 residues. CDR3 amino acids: CASRRTENTGELFF. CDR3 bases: TGTGCCAGCAGGCGGACAGAGAACACCGGGGAGCTGTTTTTT.

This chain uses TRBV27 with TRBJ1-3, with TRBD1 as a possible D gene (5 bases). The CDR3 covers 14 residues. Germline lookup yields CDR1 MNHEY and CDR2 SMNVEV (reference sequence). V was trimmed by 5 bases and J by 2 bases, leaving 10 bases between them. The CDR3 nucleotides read TGTGCCAGCAGTCGAAGGGGCCCTGGAAACACCATATATTTT. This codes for CASSRRGPGNTIYF.

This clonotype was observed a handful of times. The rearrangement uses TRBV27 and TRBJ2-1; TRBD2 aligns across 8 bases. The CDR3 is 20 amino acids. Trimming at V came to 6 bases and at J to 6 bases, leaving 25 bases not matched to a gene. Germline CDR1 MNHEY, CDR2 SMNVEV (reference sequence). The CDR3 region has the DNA TGTGCCAGCAGCCCGCGAGGGAATAACGGGAGGGCCTTCAGTTCCAATGAGCAGTTCTTC. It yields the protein CASSPRGNNGRAFSSNEQFF.

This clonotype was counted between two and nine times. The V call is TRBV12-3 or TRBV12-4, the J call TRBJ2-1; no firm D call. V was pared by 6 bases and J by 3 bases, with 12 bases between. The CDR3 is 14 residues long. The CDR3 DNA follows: TGTGCCAGCAGCCCCGGCCCAGTCTACAATGAGCAGTTCTTC. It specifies CASSPGPVYNEQFF.

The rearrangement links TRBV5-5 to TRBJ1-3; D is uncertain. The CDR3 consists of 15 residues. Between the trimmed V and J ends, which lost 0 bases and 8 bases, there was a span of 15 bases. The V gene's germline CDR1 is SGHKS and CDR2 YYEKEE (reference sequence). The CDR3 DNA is TGTGCCAGCAGCTTGGTCCCAACCTTTCGAGACACCATATATTTT. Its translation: CASSLVPTFRDTIYF.

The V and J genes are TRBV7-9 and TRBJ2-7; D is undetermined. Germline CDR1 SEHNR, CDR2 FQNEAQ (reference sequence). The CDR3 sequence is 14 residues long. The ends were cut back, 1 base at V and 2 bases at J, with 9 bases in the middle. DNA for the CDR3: TGTGCCAGCAGCTTAGACTACCTCCCCTACGAGCAGTACTTC. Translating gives CASSLDYLPYEQYF.

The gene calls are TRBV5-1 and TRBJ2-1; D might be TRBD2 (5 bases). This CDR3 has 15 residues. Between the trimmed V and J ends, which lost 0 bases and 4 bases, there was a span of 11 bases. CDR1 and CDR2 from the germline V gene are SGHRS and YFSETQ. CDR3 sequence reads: CASSLDSSVYNEQFF. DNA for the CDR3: TGCGCCAGCAGCTTGGATAGTAGCGTATACAATGAGCAGTTCTTC.

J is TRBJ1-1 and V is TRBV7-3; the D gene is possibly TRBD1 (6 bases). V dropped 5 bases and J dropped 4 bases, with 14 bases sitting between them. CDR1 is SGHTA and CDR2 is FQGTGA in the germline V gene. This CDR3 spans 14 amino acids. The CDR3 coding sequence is TGTGCCAGCAGCCCACAGGGTGGGGTCACTGAAGCTTTCTTT. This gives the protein CASSPQGGVTEAFF. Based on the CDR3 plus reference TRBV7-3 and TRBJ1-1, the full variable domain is GAGVSQTPSNKVTEKGKYVELRCDPISGHTALYWYRQSLGQGPEFLIYFQGTGAADDSGLPNDRFFAVRPEGSVSTLKIQRTERGDSAVYLCASSPQGGVTEAFFGQGTRLTVV.

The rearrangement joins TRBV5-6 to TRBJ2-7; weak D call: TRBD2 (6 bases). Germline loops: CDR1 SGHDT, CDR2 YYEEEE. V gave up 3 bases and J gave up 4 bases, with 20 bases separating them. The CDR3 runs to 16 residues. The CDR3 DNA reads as TGTGCCAGCAGCTCAAAGAAAACGGGAGTCCGGTACGAGCAGTACTTC. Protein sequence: CASSSKKTGVRYEQYF.